This T cell receptor beta chain emerged from a study of T cell repertoires in cytomegalovirus infection. To note about this clonotype: Its antigen is undetermined.

The CDR3 has 15 amino acids. Germline lookup yields CDR1 MNHEY and CDR2 SVGEGT. The trim removed 6 bases at V and 10 bases at J, leaving 9 bases unmatched. Each CDR3 protein is one row after TCRdb ran MiXCR on the reads. The sample consists of about 340,000 distinct CDR3 sequences, 25% to 35% of them appearing once. General observations from the study: HLA-C-restricted CMV clonotypes gave the most frequent clonotype in two of eight donors.

The chain couples TRBV6-2 or TRBV6-3 to TRBJ2-1, with TRBD2 matching over 13 bases. The sequence was collected from a human donor in good health (CMV status not recorded). Some clones in this sample may be carry-over from other donors' samples. Sequences were derived from cultured PBMCs, sampled from culture after CMV antigen stimulation. CDR3 bases: TGTGCCAGCAGCCTTGGACTAGCGGGGGCCGAGGAGCAGTTCTTC. Its translation is CASSLGLAGAEEQFF.